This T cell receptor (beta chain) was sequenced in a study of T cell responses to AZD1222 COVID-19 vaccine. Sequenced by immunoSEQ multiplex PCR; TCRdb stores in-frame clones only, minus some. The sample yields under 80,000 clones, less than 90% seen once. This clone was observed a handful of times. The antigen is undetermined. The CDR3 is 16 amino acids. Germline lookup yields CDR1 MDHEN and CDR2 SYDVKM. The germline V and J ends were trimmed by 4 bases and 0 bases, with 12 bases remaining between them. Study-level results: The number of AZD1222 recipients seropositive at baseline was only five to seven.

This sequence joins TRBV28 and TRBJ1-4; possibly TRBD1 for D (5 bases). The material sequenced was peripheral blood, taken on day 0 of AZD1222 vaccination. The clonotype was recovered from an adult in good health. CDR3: CASSYPSGATNEKLFF. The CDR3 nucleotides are TGTGCCAGCAGTTACCCTTCGGGGGCAACTAATGAAAAACTGTTTTTT.